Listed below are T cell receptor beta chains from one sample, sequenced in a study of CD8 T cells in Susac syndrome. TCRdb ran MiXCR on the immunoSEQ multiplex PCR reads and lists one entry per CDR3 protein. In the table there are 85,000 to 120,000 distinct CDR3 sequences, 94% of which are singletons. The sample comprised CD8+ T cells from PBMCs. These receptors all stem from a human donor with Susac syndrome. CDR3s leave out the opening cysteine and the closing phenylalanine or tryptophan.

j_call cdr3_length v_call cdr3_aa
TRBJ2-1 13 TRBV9 ASSERTSGGHEQF
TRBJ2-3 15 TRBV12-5 ASGLPPWTGSTDTQY
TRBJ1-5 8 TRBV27 ASGKQPQH
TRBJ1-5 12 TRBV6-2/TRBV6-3 ASSYRPGSQPQH
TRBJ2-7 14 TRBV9 ASSDPLSTGGGEQY
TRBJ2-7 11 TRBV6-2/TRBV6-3 ASSSGAYYEQY
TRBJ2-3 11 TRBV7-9 ASSPVDADTQY
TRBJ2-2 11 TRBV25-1 ASSLSRTGELF
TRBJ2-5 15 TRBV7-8 ASSTGGGRGTAETQY
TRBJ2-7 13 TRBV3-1 ASSPGTGPSYEQY
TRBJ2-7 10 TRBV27 ASSLPKGEQY
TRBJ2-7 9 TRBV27 ASSLRYEQY
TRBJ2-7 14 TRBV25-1 ASSETTGGELAEQY
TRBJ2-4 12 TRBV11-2 ASSYGAGAGIQY
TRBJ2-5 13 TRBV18 ASSPGREYQETQY
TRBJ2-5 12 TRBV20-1 SASPTGGQVTQY
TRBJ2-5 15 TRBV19 ASSIKGPGYRQETQY
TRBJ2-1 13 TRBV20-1 SARPTSGSYNEQF
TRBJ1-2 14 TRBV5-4 ASSLTPTGGPPGYT
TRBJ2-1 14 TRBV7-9 ASSTTRRAARNEQF
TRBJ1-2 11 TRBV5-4 ASKNTDNYGYT
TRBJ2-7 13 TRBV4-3 ASSHQTGNGYEQY
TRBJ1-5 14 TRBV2 ASSEPAGSPNQPQH
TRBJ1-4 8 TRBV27 ASGTEKLF
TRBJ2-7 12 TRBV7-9 ASSSPSEAGRLY
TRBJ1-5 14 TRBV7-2 ASSLDVGGPNQPQH
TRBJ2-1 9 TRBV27 ASARANEQF
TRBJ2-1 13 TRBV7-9 ASSSYRGRGNEQF
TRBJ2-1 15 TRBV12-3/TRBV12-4 ASSLLTLAGGPVEQF
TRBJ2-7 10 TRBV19 ASSTEGDEQY
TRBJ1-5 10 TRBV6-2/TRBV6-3 AIQGPNQPQH
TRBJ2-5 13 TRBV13 ASSLSQGVQETQY
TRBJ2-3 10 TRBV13 ASSLGADTQY
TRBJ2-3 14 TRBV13 ASSSASGGATDTQY
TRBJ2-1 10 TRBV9 ASSGTTNEQF
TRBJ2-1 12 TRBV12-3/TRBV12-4 ASSPSLSYNEQF
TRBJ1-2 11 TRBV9 ASSVVVGESYT
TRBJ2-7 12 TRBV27 ASNESGRPREQY
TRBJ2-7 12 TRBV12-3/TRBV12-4 ASSLGTVSYEQY
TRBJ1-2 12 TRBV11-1 ASSLSWAVDGYT
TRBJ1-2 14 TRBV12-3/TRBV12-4 ASSSKGRFSAYGYT
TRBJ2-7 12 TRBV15 ATSSTENPYEQY
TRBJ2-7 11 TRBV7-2 ASSGLAANEQY
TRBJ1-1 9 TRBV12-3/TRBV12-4 ASTPGTEAF
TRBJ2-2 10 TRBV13 ASSKGAGELF
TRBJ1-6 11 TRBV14 ASSQDRNSPLH
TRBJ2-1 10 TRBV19 ASSISNNEQF
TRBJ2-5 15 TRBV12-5 ASGFDTRDGHQETQY